This TCR beta chain emerged from a study of cytomegalovirus exposure and HLA in healthy donors. The trim removed 0 bases at V and 2 bases at J, leaving 6 bases unmatched. The CDR3 has 16 residues. CDR1 SGDLS and CDR2 YYNGEE come from the germline V gene. The PCR contained 60 Vbeta and 13 Jbeta primers. Original processing notes: In a later analysis, the count reached about 82 million unique TCR beta chains, with about 12 million shared. Clones were read by immunoSEQ multiplex PCR, and TCRdb kept only the in-frame ones, dropping some. D and trimming were read from the DNA, whereas the V and J calls and clone size are those reported in that table. This repertoire comprises 110,000 to 150,000 clones; its ten largest clones make up about 2.2%.

The receptor's source is a woman aged 18-29 years in good health and CMV-seronegative. The rearrangement joins TRBV9 to TRBJ2-3; the match to TRBD2 covers 7 bases. Input material: PBMCs. The CDR3 loop reads CASSVASGTPTDTQYF. The CDR3 nucleotides read TGTGCCAGCAGCGTAGCGAGCGGGACCCCCACAGATACGCAGTATTTT.